This paragraph reports one T cell receptor (beta chain). This receptor's antigen is unknown. No base quality values were provided; no much bigger clone lies one nucleotide off. Sequences LGHDT (CDR1) and YNNKEL (CDR2) are obtained from the germline V gene (reference sequence). From cysteine to phenylalanine, the CDR3 is 16 amino acids long. Only the CDR3 DNA is retained, 48 bases long and in frame from the first base. V is trimmed back by 4 bases and J by 2 bases, and the junction contains 6 bases that no gene match accounts for. This sample stems from a study of blood T cell repertoires in COVID-19 (dated by TCRdb to 2018 to 2020). About the study as a whole: The collaborator samples originated in the United States, Italy and Spain and spanned the acute and convalescent phases of COVID-19. The prospective study material was composed of cDNA or gDNA derived from T cells, B-cell-depleted T cells, or PBMCs. Deeply sampled blood TCRbeta repertoires from subjects exposed to, actively infected with, or recovered from COVID-19 were included in the dataset. A freely available public database, intended as a resource for researchers studying the immune response to SARS-CoV-2, is where the repertoires were released. Samples came from the ongoing ImmuneRACE study (first 160 participants) plus 1,254 subjects from 6 global collaborators. Sample metadata almost always included a de-identified subject ID, COVID-19 status, age in years and sex. HLA class I and class II types, where available, came from metadata supplied by the sample provider rather than from assay-based typing. The paper's findings and limits, for the study overall: How much clinical and demographic metadata was included differed by source and by participant, and the metadata was provided uncurated.

TCRbeta CDR3 regions were amplified from genomic DNA by means of the immunoSEQ Assay, a bias-controlled multiplex PCR. The authors' analysis ran thus. The number of nucleated cells in each sample was estimated by amplification of reference gene primers within the assay. To quantify the absolute abundance of each unique TCRbeta CDR3 rearrangement, sequence reads were collapsed and filtered. For each sample, productive Simpson clonality was calculated as the square root of Simpson's diversity index across productive rearrangements. TCRdb's version of the immuneACCESS table is confined to in-frame rearrangements and falls short of the full clone set. An unresolved V gene accounts for under half of the shortfall where checked; the remainder is of unknown origin. V, J and clone size are those of that table, while D and trimming were read from the DNA. This sample has some 150,000 clones in its table, and around 83% of those were observed once. In total, the top ten clones hold roughly 15% of the sample.

In the prospective study, participants were roughly 18 to 100 years old, resided in fewer than 25 geographic areas of the United States, and were enrolled through a virtual design. In the prospective study, participants were assigned to cohorts based on the clinical history participants reported in a screening survey and a study questionnaire. ImmuneRACE Cohort 3 recovered participants were defined by two consecutive negative NP/OP PCR tests, healthcare professional clearance, or symptom resolution. In the prospective study, whole blood, serum and a nasopharyngeal or oropharyngeal swab were collected from each participant by mobile phlebotomists. Participants in the prospective study had the option to provide additional blood draws and questionnaires over a roughly 2-month period. Before DNA extraction, prospective study blood samples were shipped either frozen or at room temperature.

The receptor was isolated from a man aged 50-59 years who had recovered from COVID-19. Sequenced: PBMCs or T cells enriched from blood (not recorded which). The rearranged chain carries TRBV3-1 (or the pseudogene TRBV3-2) and TRBJ2-1, with 9 junctional bases fitting TRBD2. CDR3 sequence: CASSRGQRGAYNEQFF. The bases read TGTGCCAGCAGCCGGGGACAGCGGGGGGCCTACAATGAGCAGTTCTTC.